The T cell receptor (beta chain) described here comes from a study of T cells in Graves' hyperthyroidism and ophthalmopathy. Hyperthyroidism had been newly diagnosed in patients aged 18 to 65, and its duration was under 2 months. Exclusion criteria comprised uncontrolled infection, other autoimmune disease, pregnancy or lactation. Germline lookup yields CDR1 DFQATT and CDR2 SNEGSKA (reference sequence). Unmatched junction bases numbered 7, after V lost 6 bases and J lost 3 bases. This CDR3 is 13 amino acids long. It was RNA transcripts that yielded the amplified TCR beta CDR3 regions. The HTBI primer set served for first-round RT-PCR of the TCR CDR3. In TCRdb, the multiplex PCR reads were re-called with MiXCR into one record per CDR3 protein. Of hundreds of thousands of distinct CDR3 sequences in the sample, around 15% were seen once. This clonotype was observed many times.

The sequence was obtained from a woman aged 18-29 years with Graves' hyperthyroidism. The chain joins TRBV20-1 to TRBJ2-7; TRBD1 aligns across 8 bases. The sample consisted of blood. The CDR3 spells CSAMTGEDYEQYF. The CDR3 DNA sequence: TGCAGTGCCATGACAGGGGAGGACTACGAGCAGTACTTC.